What follows are 32 T cell receptor beta chains derived from one specimen sequenced in a study of T-cell reconstitution after alpha-beta-depleted transplantation in children. For TCRbeta, the library was prepared with unique molecular identifiers. TCRdb independently ran MiXCR on the PCR reads; one entry per CDR3 protein. Counted here are a few hundred thousand distinct CDR3 sequences, around 16% occurring once; the ten biggest clones make up 29%. Sequencing was performed on PBMCs, mostly from graft donor cells, taken 360 days after TCRalphabeta/CD19-depleted stem cell transplant. The receptors here all came from a boy in the first two years of life who had a stem cell transplant for Wiskott-Aldrich syndrome, so the T cells may come from the graft donor.

The J gene is TRBJ2-7, the V gene TRBV3-1; 7 bases fit TRBD1. V shed 3 bases and J 3 bases; nucleotides not matched to a gene: 14. The CDR3 is made up of 17 amino acids. Looked up from germline, CDR1 is LGHDT and CDR2 is YNNKEL (reference sequence). The CDR3 reads CASSQSRNRGSHYEQYF. DNA for the CDR3: TGTGCCAGCAGCCAGTCCCGAAACAGGGGTTCGCACTACGAGCAGTACTTC.

The chain recombines TRBV5-1 with TRBJ2-1; 10 bases map to TRBD2. V gave up 1 base and J gave up 2 bases; unmatched junction bases: 12. This CDR3 has 19 residues. Germline V gene lookup returns CDR1 SGHRS and CDR2 YFSETQ. The CDR3 DNA reads TGCGCCAGCAGCTTGAATGGGTGGTCTAGCGGGAGCACCTACAATGAGCAGTTCTTC. Protein sequence: CASSLNGWSSGSTYNEQFF.

This clonotype was detected a few times. The rearrangement links TRBV5-1 to TRBJ2-1; 9 positions match TRBD2. Per germline, CDR1 SGHRS and CDR2 YFSETQ. The ends lost 0 bases at V and 13 bases at J; junction bases unmatched: 5. The CDR3 is made up of 13 amino acids. CDR3 protein: CASSLGAGGLQFF. In DNA, the CDR3 is TGCGCCAGCAGCTTGGGTGCGGGAGGGCTTCAGTTCTTC.

The chain couples TRBV6-5 to TRBJ2-7, with D perhaps TRBD2 (5 bases). Germline values: CDR1 MNHEY, CDR2 SVGAGI. The CDR3 has 16 amino acids. The V end lost 2 bases, the J end lost 1 base, and 15 bases lay between the germline ends. CDR3 loop: CASSYRVERPSYEQYF. The CDR3 bases are TGTGCCAGCAGTTACCGTGTTGAGCGGCCTTCCTACGAGCAGTACTTC.

With respect to this clonotype: Given a much more abundant clone one base away, this may be a read error. This chain links TRBV3-1 with TRBJ1-1; the match to TRBD1 covers 10 bases. The V segment lost 4 bases and the J segment 5 bases; nucleotides outside the gene matches: 4. The CDR3 is 14 residues long. Per germline, CDR1 LGHDT and CDR2 YNNKEL (reference sequence). CDR3 DNA: TGTGCCAGCAGCCCGGGACAGGGGAAAACTGAAGCTTTCTTT. The encoded protein is CASSPGQGKTEAFF.

This clonotype was detected ten times or more. The chain links TRBV5-7 to TRBJ2-2; the D gene is possibly TRBD2 (7 bases). TRBV5-7 is known as an ORF, though its function is uncertain. The CDR3 is 17 amino acids. Trimming left V 4 bases short and J 3 bases short, with 19 bases between. In nucleotides, the CDR3 is TGTGCCAGCAGCCCACAATCGGGGGGCCGGTACACCGGGGAGCTGTTTTTT. Encoded protein: CASSPQSGGRYTGELFF.

V gene TRBV10-1 combines with J gene TRBJ2-5; D is ambiguous. The V end lost 1 base, the J end lost 6 bases, and 6 bases lay between the germline ends. The CDR3 spans 12 residues. Germline CDR1 reads WNHNN; CDR2 reads SYGVQD (reference sequence). The CDR3 DNA reads as TGCGCCAGCAGTGAGTACGGAAAGACCCAGTACTTC. Protein: CASSEYGKTQYF.

V gene TRBV4-2 combines with J gene TRBJ2-7, with TRBD2 matching 7 bases. The CDR3 has 15 residues. Per the germline V gene, CDR1 is LGHNA and CDR2 is YNFKEQ. With V trimmed by 4 bases and J by 4 bases, 10 bases remained unmatched. DNA for the CDR3: TGTGCCAGCAGCCCGGCTGGTAGCGGGCTATACGAGCAGTACTTC. Translated: CASSPAGSGLYEQYF.

The chain combines TRBV5-1 with TRBJ2-1, with TRBD2 identical over 9 bases. This CDR3 has 16 residues. The germline V gene encodes CDR1 SGHRS and CDR2 YFSETQ. Germline trimming cut 4 bases from V and 2 bases from J; bases unmatched to any gene: 7. The CDR3 DNA is TGCGCCAGCAGCATACAAGCGGGGGGCCCCTACAATGAGCAGTTCTTC. It is translated as CASSIQAGGPYNEQFF. The full variable domain, in which reference TRBV5-1 and TRBJ2-1 provide the parts outside the CDR3, is KAGVTQTPRYLIKTRGQQVTLSCSPISGHRSVSWYQQTPGQGLQFLFEYFSETQRNKGNFPGRFSGRQFSNSRSEMNVSTLELGDSALYLCASSIQAGGPYNEQFFGPGTRLTVL.

The genes are TRBV3-1 and TRBJ2-5; 9 bases line up with TRBD1. The CDR3 covers 14 residues. Germline CDR1 reads LGHDT; CDR2 reads YNNKEL (reference sequence). The junction had 7 bases not matched to a gene; V was cut back by 2 bases and J by 9 bases. CDR3 coding DNA: TGTGCCAGCAGCCAAATGGGACAGGGAATCCCCCAGTACTTC. Its translation is CASSQMGQGIPQYF.

The V call is TRBV20-1, the J call TRBJ1-4; D is possibly TRBD1 (6 bases). V lost 3 bases to trimming and J lost 8 bases, with 10 bases between them. Per germline, CDR1 DFQATT and CDR2 SNEGSKA (reference sequence). The CDR3 spans 12 residues. The CDR3 loop is CSASTGREKLFF. CDR3 nucleotides: TGCAGTGCTAGTACAGGGAGGGAAAAACTGTTTTTT.

A few counts support this clonotype. J is TRBJ2-1 and V is TRBV29-1, with 9 bases identical to TRBD1. CDR1 and CDR2 (germline): SQVTM, ANQGSEA. J was trimmed by 4 bases and V by 5 bases; bases with no gene match: 6. This CDR3 comprises 14 residues. Here the CDR3 reads CSVTDRGFYNEQFF. DNA for the CDR3: TGCAGCGTTACGGACAGGGGCTTTTACAATGAGCAGTTCTTC.

The V gene is TRBV4-1, the J gene TRBJ2-5; 8 nucleotides line up with TRBD1. Trimming cost V 0 bases and J 1 base; bases outside gene matches: 7. The germline gives CDR1 MGHRA, CDR2 YSYEKL. This CDR3 region has 17 residues. CDR3 coding DNA: TGCGCCAGCAGCCAAGATAGGCCAGGGGGCCCCCAAGAGACCCAGTACTTC. This codes for CASSQDRPGGPQETQYF.

This chain connects TRBV12-3 or TRBV12-4 to TRBJ1-2, with a possible D match to TRBD1 (5 bases). V lost 3 bases to trimming and J lost 8 bases, with 13 bases between them. The CDR3 has 13 amino acids. This CDR3 is CASSFWGGGGYTF. CDR3 nucleotides: TGTGCCAGCAGTTTCTGGGGGGGGGGAGGCTACACCTTC.

This clonotype was picked up a small number of times. V and J are TRBV27 and TRBJ2-5, with 9 bases matching TRBD1. Germline V gene sequence: CDR1 MNHEY, CDR2 SMNVEV (reference sequence). This CDR3 comprises 14 residues. V gave up 10 bases and J gave up 3 bases; unmatched junction bases: 9. CDR3 DNA: TGTGCCACTAAGGACAGGGGTATCGAAGAGACCCAGTACTTC. Protein product: CATKDRGIEETQYF.

This clonotype was seen a handful of times. The CDR3 sequence: CASKGGTGELFF. The CDR3 region has the DNA TGTGCCAGCAAAGGTGGCACCGGGGAGCTGTTTTTT. The V call is TRBV2, the J call TRBJ2-2; D remains ambiguous. This CDR3 has 12 residues. Germline CDR1 is SNHLY and CDR2 is FYNNEI. Trimming removed 7 bases from V and 4 bases from J, with 7 bases in between. Combining the CDR3 with reference TRBV2 and TRBJ2-2 gives the whole variable domain EPEVTQTPSHQVTQMGQEVILRCVPISNHLYFYWYRQILGQKVEFLVSFYNNEISEKSEIFDDQFSVERPDGSNFTLKIRSTKLEDSAMYFCASKGGTGELFFGEGSRLTVL.

This clonotype was recorded a few times. This chain connects TRBV10-3 to TRBJ2-7, with D unclear. This CDR3 is built from 12 residues. Germline values: CDR1 ENHRY, CDR2 SYGVKD. Trimming took off 10 bases at V and 3 bases at J, with 13 bases between the two ends. The CDR3: CASARGNYEQYF. The CDR3 region has the DNA TGTGCCAGCGCTAGAGGAAACTACGAGCAGTACTTC.

This clonotype showed up many times. The CDR3 here is CASSLAWTGAETQYF. The CDR3 bases are TGTGCCAGCAGTTTGGCTTGGACAGGAGCAGAGACCCAGTACTTC. The V gene is TRBV12-3 or TRBV12-4, the J gene TRBJ2-5; 7 bases line up with TRBD1. There are 15 residues in the CDR3. Trimming removed 3 bases from V and 4 bases from J; junction bases left unmatched: 8.

The chain combines TRBV7-9 with TRBJ1-3, with 8 nucleotides matching TRBD1. This CDR3 spans 15 amino acids. With V trimmed by 3 bases and J by 4 bases, 5 bases remained unmatched. In germline, CDR1 is SEHNR, CDR2 FQNEAQ (reference sequence). The CDR3 nucleotides are TGTGCCAGCAGCTTGACCCGGGACAGGGGAAACACCATATATTTT. It encodes CASSLTRDRGNTIYF.

This clonotype was counted between two and nine times. V and J are TRBV10-1 and TRBJ1-5; maybe TRBD1 (5 bases). The V end was cut by 2 bases, the J end by 6 bases, with 8 bases between. The CDR3 has 13 residues. Germline-derived CDR1 and CDR2 are WNHNN and SYGVQD (reference sequence). The CDR3 protein is CASSEAGSQPQHF. Here the CDR3 DNA reads TGCGCCAGCAGTGAGGCAGGGAGTCAGCCCCAGCATTTT.

This clonotype has only a few counts. This chain uses TRBV9 with TRBJ2-1, with TRBD2 identical over 9 bases. Trimming cost V 2 bases and J 7 bases; bases outside gene matches: 7. The germline V gene has CDR1 SGDLS and CDR2 YYNGEE. The CDR3 has 15 amino acids. The CDR3 loop is CASSVVAGEGNEQFF. In DNA, the CDR3 is TGTGCCAGCAGCGTCGTAGCGGGAGAGGGGAATGAGCAGTTCTTC.

The chain employs TRBV28 and TRBJ1-6; D is unclear. CDR1 MDHEN and CDR2 SYDVKM come from the germline V gene. V was cut by 2 bases and J by 7 bases, with 6 bases left in between. This CDR3 region has 13 residues. For the CDR3, the DNA is TGTGCCAGCAGTTTAATGGGGAATTCACCCCTCCACTTT. Residues: CASSLMGNSPLHF.

The chain joins TRBV7-6 to TRBJ2-3, with 7 bases lining up with TRBD2. This CDR3 contains 15 residues. The trim removed 5 bases at V and 4 bases at J, leaving 9 bases unmatched. Per the germline V gene, CDR1 is SGHVS and CDR2 is FNYEAQ. The CDR3 region has the DNA TGTGCCAGCAGCCCCTGGGGGGGAGCCCCAGATACGCAGTATTTT. Amino acid sequence: CASSPWGGAPDTQYF.

The gene calls are TRBV4-1 and TRBJ2-3; 9 bases are shared with TRBD1. CDR3 length: 18 residues. The V gene end was trimmed by 0 bases and the J gene end by 3 bases; junction bases not matched to a gene: 10. The V gene's germline CDR1 is MGHRA and CDR2 YSYEKL. The CDR3 DNA reads as TGCGCCAGCAGCCAAGAGCACCCTGGGGACAGGGCGACAGATACGCAGTATTTT. This encodes CASSQEHPGDRATDTQYF.

This clonotype has more than one count but fewer than ten. At one boundary the junction diverges from the germline segment, which might be a read error. The chain is built from TRBV7-8 and TRBJ2-1, with 11 bases identical to TRBD2. Per the germline V gene, CDR1 is SGHVS and CDR2 is FQNEAQ. The CDR3 is made up of 17 amino acids. CDR3 DNA sequence: TGTGCCAGCAACTTAGTGGCACTAGCGGGGGATAACAATGAGCAGTTCTTC. This gives the protein CASNLVALAGDNNEQFF.

J is TRBJ2-7 and V is TRBV25-1, with D possibly matching TRBD1 (6 bases). V dropped 1 base and J dropped 5 bases, with 9 bases sitting between them. The CDR3 runs 13 residues. In germline, CDR1 is MGHDK, CDR2 SYGVNS. Here the CDR3 reads CASSEFNRDEQYF. The CDR3, as DNA: TGTGCCAGCAGTGAATTTAACAGGGACGAGCAGTACTTC.

This clonotype has more than one count but fewer than ten. The genes are TRBV12-3 or TRBV12-4 and TRBJ2-3; TRBD2 matches at 8 bases. The CDR3 covers 15 residues. The V segment lost 6 bases and the J segment 2 bases; nucleotides outside the gene matches: 7. The DNA for the CDR3 is TGTGCCAGCAGCTTAACTAGCGGCAACACAGATACGCAGTATTTT. It codes for CASSLTSGNTDTQYF.

This clonotype occurred a few times. The V gene is TRBV6-6, the J gene TRBJ1-1; D gene unclear. The germline gives CDR1 MNHNY, CDR2 SVGAGI (reference sequence). The CDR3 has 13 amino acids. Trimming removed 2 bases from V and 2 bases from J, with 6 bases in between. CDR3 DNA: TGTGCCAGCAGTTACGGGAGTAACACTGAAGCTTTCTTT. Protein product: CASSYGSNTEAFF.

This clonotype was observed a handful of times. The chain has TRBV20-1 and TRBJ2-7; possibly TRBD1 for D (5 bases). The length of the CDR3 is 15 residues. Trimming took off 4 bases at V and 2 bases at J, with 18 bases between the two ends. The V gene's germline CDR1 is DFQATT and CDR2 SNEGSKA (reference sequence). The CDR3 here is CSATYYSGSPYEQYF. CDR3 bases: TGCAGTGCTACCTACTATTCAGGGTCCCCCTACGAGCAGTACTTC.

There are a few counts of this clonotype. The chain joins TRBV5-1 to TRBJ2-2; 7 positions match TRBD1. The CDR3 spans 15 residues. Trimming cost V 5 bases and J 4 bases; bases outside gene matches: 8. Germline V gene lookup returns CDR1 SGHRS and CDR2 YFSETQ. CDR3 protein: CASSQNRGSTGELFF. CDR3 coding DNA: TGCGCCAGCAGTCAAAACAGGGGAAGCACCGGGGAGCTGTTTTTT.

The gene calls are TRBV12-3 or TRBV12-4 and TRBJ1-2; the match to TRBD1 covers 9 bases. J gave up 4 bases and V 6 bases, and 6 bases lay outside the gene matches. The length of the CDR3 is 14 residues. The CDR3 reads CASRNRGLGYGYTF. The CDR3 DNA sequence: TGTGCCAGCAGAAACAGGGGGCTGGGCTATGGCTACACCTTC.

This clonotype occurred a few times. The chain links TRBV12-3 or TRBV12-4 to TRBJ1-2; TRBD1 matches at 8 bases. The CDR3 runs 15 residues. V dropped 5 bases and J dropped 6; count of bases not matched to a gene: 11. For the CDR3, the DNA is TGTGCCAGCAGTCAAGGGACAGGCTTACGGGATGGCTACACCTTC. Translating it yields CASSQGTGLRDGYTF.